This TCR beta chain was found in a study of PD-1 blockade in mismatch repair-deficient tumors. Study-level findings and limits: Rapid post-treatment expansion, then contraction, generally preceding radiologic response, marked tumor-resident clones.

Every patient had mismatch repair deficiency by PCR or immunohistochemistry. The TCR-sequenced patients were a few responders to pembrolizumab. Clones were read by immunoSEQ multiplex PCR, and TCRdb kept only the in-frame ones, dropping some. Of around 17,000 clones in the sample, over 75% were seen once. On this clone: Antigen: not known.

This CDR3 has 15 amino acids. Germline CDR1 reads LGHNA; CDR2 reads YNFKEQ. The V end was cut by 3 bases, the J end by 4 bases, with 12 bases between. The sequencing here drew on PBMCs, taken less than 25 weeks after starting pembrolizumab. The rearrangement uses TRBV4-2 and TRBJ1-4; D remains unclear. This receptor was taken from an adult with mismatch repair-deficient cancer. The CDR3 DNA sequence: TGTGCCAGCAGCCAGAGACCCGGGTTTAATGAAAAACTGTTTTTT. Amino acids: CASSQRPGFNEKLFF.